A single sample is the source of the 25 T cell receptor beta chains below, sequenced in a study of blood T cell repertoires in COVID-19. TCRdb's table, derived via immunoSEQ multiplex PCR, lists solely in-frame clones and lacks some. The top ten clones hold roughly 10% of a sample with 140,000 to 150,000 clones, about 79% of them seen once. The sequenced sample consisted of peripheral blood. These receptors were obtained from a man between 60 and 75 years old with active or convalescent COVID-19.

The chain employs TRBV7-2 and TRBJ1-2; 7 nucleotides align to TRBD1. The CDR3 is 14 amino acids. V lost 6 bases to trimming and J lost 8 bases; unmatched junction nucleotides: 12. Germline values: CDR1 SGHTA, CDR2 FQGNSA. DNA for the CDR3: TGTGCCAGCAGACGCACAAACAGGGGTTGGGGCTACACCTTC. It translates to CASRRTNRGWGYTF.

The rearrangement links TRBV5-1 to TRBJ1-1, with D hard to call. Trimming took 2 bases from V and 5 from J, leaving 16 bases between them. Germline V gives CDR1 SGHRS, CDR2 YFSETQ. The length of the CDR3 is 15 residues. In nucleotides, the CDR3 is TGCGCCAGCAGCTTTACGTCGGGGTCGTTAACTGAAGCTTTCTTT. As protein: CASSFTSGSLTEAFF.

The J gene is TRBJ1-2, the V gene TRBV4-1, with D possibly being TRBD1 (5 bases). Germline CDR1 reads MGHRA; CDR2 reads YSYEKL. V was pared by 4 bases and J by 7 bases, with 22 bases between. The CDR3 is made up of 16 amino acids. The CDR3 loop reads CASSLGSTATIGGYTF. For the CDR3, the DNA is TGCGCCAGCAGCCTTGGCTCGACAGCCACAATAGGTGGCTACACCTTC.

This sequence joins TRBV7-8 and TRBJ2-5, with unresolved D. V was pared by 1 base and J by 2 bases, with 5 bases between. CDR1 is SGHVS and CDR2 is FQNEAQ in the germline V gene. This CDR3 spans 13 amino acids. The CDR3 bases are TGTGCCAGCAGCTTAGGTCCGCAAGAGACCCAGTACTTC. Its translation: CASSLGPQETQYF.

This chain joins TRBV18 and TRBJ2-1; 9 nucleotides align to TRBD2. The CDR3 is made up of 15 amino acids. With 6 bases clipped from V and 4 bases from J, the junction kept 7 bases outside the gene matches. The V gene's germline CDR1 is KGHSH and CDR2 LQKENI. CDR3 region: CASSYLAGTYNEQFF. The CDR3 coding sequence is TGTGCCAGCTCGTATCTAGCGGGGACTTACAATGAGCAGTTCTTC.

This chain uses TRBV11-3 with TRBJ1-4; a weak D match, TRBD1 (6 bases). CDR1 is SGHNT, CDR2 YENEEA, per germline. The germline V and J ends were trimmed by 3 bases and 8 bases, with 25 bases remaining between them. There are 18 residues in the CDR3. The CDR3 nucleotides read TGTGCCAGCAGCTTGAAAGCCGTCACAGGGTATGAGAGGGAAAAACTGTTTTTT. Protein product: CASSLKAVTGYEREKLFF.

The chain carries TRBV27 and TRBJ1-2; the D gene is possibly TRBD1 (6 bases). The CDR3 sequence is 13 residues long. Germline-derived CDR1 and CDR2 are MNHEY and SMNVEV (reference sequence). The ends were cut back, 2 bases at V and 6 bases at J, with 10 bases in the middle. Here the CDR3 DNA reads TGTGCCAGCAGTTTAAGGAACAGGGATGGCTACACCTTC. Translated: CASSLRNRDGYTF.

The J gene is TRBJ1-1, the V gene TRBV7-8; 7 positions agree with TRBD1. Germline CDR1 is SGHVS and CDR2 is FQNEAQ. Germline trimming cut 4 bases from V and 0 bases from J; bases unmatched to any gene: 11. This CDR3 has 17 amino acids. The CDR3 is CASSSPLTGTMNTEAFF. CDR3 DNA: TGTGCCAGCAGCTCGCCTTTGACAGGGACGATGAACACTGAAGCTTTCTTT.

The chain combines TRBV4-3 with TRBJ1-6; maybe TRBD1 (5 bases). The CDR3 contains 14 residues. The germline V gene encodes CDR1 LGHNA and CDR2 YSLEER. V lost 5 bases to trimming and J lost 7 bases, with 12 bases between them. The CDR3 sequence: CASSKQGSNSPLHF. The CDR3 DNA reads as TGCGCCAGCAGCAAGCAGGGTTCCAATTCACCCCTCCACTTT.

The CDR3 loop reads CASSGVAGTLSPVSYNEQFF. The CDR3 nucleotides are TGTGCCAGTAGTGGAGTAGCGGGGACCCTATCTCCGGTCTCCTACAATGAGCAGTTCTTC. The chain is built from TRBV19 and TRBJ2-1, with 8 positions matching TRBD2. Germline CDR1 LNHDA, CDR2 SQIVND (reference sequence). J lost 0 bases, V lost 5 bases, and 18 bases had no gene match. The CDR3 totals 20 residues.

Points on this clone: The junction and the germline gene differ at one end; a read error may be behind it. The chain joins TRBV30 to TRBJ1-1; 7 bases line up with TRBD1. Germline assignment: CDR1 GTSNPN and CDR2 SVGIG (reference sequence). This CDR3 comprises 12 residues. CDR3 sequence: CAGLTGNPEAFF. The CDR3 nucleotides are TGTGCCGGCTTGACAGGGAACCCTGAAGCTTTCTTT.

V and J are TRBV19 and TRBJ2-7; possible D gene TRBD1, 5 bases. Deletions cut 9 bases from V and 0 bases from J, with 15 bases between. The CDR3 is 14 amino acids. CDR1 is LNHDA, CDR2 SQIVND, per germline (reference sequence). CDR3 protein: CARDRAGHSYEQYV. In nucleotides, the CDR3 is TGTGCCAGGGATCGGGCAGGGCACTCCTACGAGCAGTACGTC.

This chain's CDR3 is CASSERKTGMNTEAFF. CDR3 DNA sequence: TGTGCCAGCAGCGAACGAAAGACAGGCATGAACACTGAAGCTTTCTTT. The chain links TRBV7-2 to TRBJ1-1; D might be TRBD1 (6 bases). The V end was cut by 5 bases, the J end by 0 bases, with 16 bases between. Looked up from germline, CDR1 is SGHTA and CDR2 is FQGNSA. There are 16 residues in the CDR3. Combining the CDR3 with reference TRBV7-2 and TRBJ1-1 gives the whole variable domain GAGVSQSPSNKVTEKGKDVELRCDPISGHTALYWYRQSLGQGLEFLIYFQGNSAPDKSGLPSDRFSAERTGGSVSTLTIQRTQQEDSAVYLCASSERKTGMNTEAFFGQGTRLTVV.

The rearrangement links TRBV10-1 to TRBJ1-2, with 12 bases matching TRBD1. The J segment lost 7 bases and the V segment lost 2 bases, leaving 8 bases of the junction unmatched. The CDR3 consists of 16 residues. Germline CDR1 WNHNN, CDR2 SYGVQD (reference sequence). CDR3 nucleotide sequence: TGCGCCAGCAGTGAGACACCGGGGACAGGGGGCTCTGGCTACACCTTC. Its translation: CASSETPGTGGSGYTF.

V usage is TRBV11-3 and J usage is TRBJ2-3, with 12 bases lining up with TRBD2. Germline assignment: CDR1 SGHNT and CDR2 YENEEA. The V and J ends lost 7 bases and 4 bases, in that order; junction bases with no gene match: 12. The CDR3 is 17 amino acids. The CDR3 nucleotides are TGTGCCAGCACCGGTCGAGGACTAGCGGGGAGGGCAGATACGCAGTATTTT. This sequence encodes CASTGRGLAGRADTQYF.

The CDR3, as DNA: TGTGCCAGCAGCGTAGAGGGGGTGGGAGCGGGGCCCACAGATACGCAGTATTTT. This gives the protein CASSVEGVGAGPTDTQYF. The chain uses TRBV9 and TRBJ2-3; weak D call: TRBD2 (7 bases). V was shortened by 0 bases and J by 2 bases, with 19 bases between the two germline ends. Germline V gene lookup returns CDR1 SGDLS and CDR2 YYNGEE. The CDR3 runs 18 residues. The full variable domain, with the rest looked up from reference TRBV9 and TRBJ2-3, is DSGVTQTPKHLITATGQRVTLRCSPRSGDLSVYWYQQSLDQGLQFLIQYYNGEERAKGNILERFSAQQFPDLHSELNLSSLELGDSALYFCASSVEGVGAGPTDTQYFGPGTRLTVL.

The gene calls are TRBV12-3 or TRBV12-4 and TRBJ2-2; D possibly corresponds to TRBD1 (5 bases). This CDR3 region has 13 residues. V was clipped by 8 bases and J by 3 bases, with 10 bases between them. The CDR3 reads CASGHIDTGELFF. The CDR3, as DNA: TGTGCCAGCGGACACATAGACACCGGGGAGCTGTTTTTT.

The chain recombines TRBV7-2 with TRBJ2-7; no reliable D call. The CDR3 loop spans 12 amino acids. V shed 1 base and J shed 6 bases, with 7 bases lying between them. CDR1 is SGHTA, CDR2 FQGNSA, per germline. CDR3 DNA sequence: TGTGCCAGCAGCTTAGTTCTCGGCGAGCAGTACTTC. Translated, it gives CASSLVLGEQYF.

This clone was counted a single time. The chain employs TRBV5-1 and TRBJ1-5, with 7 bases matching TRBD1. This CDR3 region has 15 residues. Germline CDR1 reads SGHRS; CDR2 reads YFSETQ. The V segment lost 0 bases and the J segment 7 bases; nucleotides outside the gene matches: 7. This CDR3 reads CASSLVTGSGQPQHF. In DNA, the CDR3 is TGCGCCAGCAGCTTGGTGACAGGGAGTGGCCAGCCCCAGCATTTT.

This rearrangement joins TRBV2 to TRBJ1-5, with D uncertain. The CDR3 length is 14 residues. Per germline, CDR1 SNHLY and CDR2 FYNNEI. The germline V and J ends were trimmed by 7 bases and 4 bases, with 14 bases remaining between them. CDR3 residues: CASNFAYRNQPQHF. CDR3 coding DNA: TGTGCCAGCAACTTCGCTTATCGGAATCAGCCCCAGCATTTT.

The V gene is TRBV19, the J gene TRBJ2-1, with 12 nucleotides matching TRBD1. Germline V CDR1 and CDR2: LNHDA, SQIVND (reference sequence). V shed 7 bases, J shed 4 bases, and the junction held 5 bases outside the gene matches. The CDR3 extends over 15 amino acids. DNA of the CDR3: TGTGCCAGTACTCCGGGACAGGGGGCGTACAATGAGCAGTTCTTC. Its translation: CASTPGQGAYNEQFF.

In its sample, this clone was seen a few times. The chain links TRBV4-3 to TRBJ1-4, with D perhaps TRBD1 (5 bases). The CDR3 loop spans 15 amino acids. Per the germline V gene, CDR1 is LGHNA and CDR2 is YSLEER. The V end lost 0 bases, the J end lost 5 bases, and 10 bases lay between the germline ends. CDR3 nucleotide sequence: TGCGCCAGCAGCCAAGAAAACAGGCTGAATGAAAAACTGTTTTTT. It encodes CASSQENRLNEKLFF.

This clone has at least ten counts. The V gene is TRBV5-1, the J gene TRBJ1-3; TRBD1 aligns across 7 bases. From germline, CDR1 is SGHRS and CDR2 YFSETQ. V was clipped by 4 bases and J by 4 bases; unmatched bases: 11. This CDR3 spans 16 amino acids. CDR3 DNA sequence: TGCGCCAGCAGCGACGGACAGGCAACGAGAGGAAACACCATATATTTT. This translates into CASSDGQATRGNTIYF.

The gene calls are TRBV7-2 and TRBJ2-7, with D perhaps TRBD1 (5 bases). The ends were cut back, 6 bases at V and 3 bases at J, with 9 bases in the middle. CDR3 length equals 12 residues. Per the germline V gene, CDR1 is SGHTA and CDR2 is FQGNSA. CDR3 residues: CASRIDSYEQYF. The CDR3 DNA follows: TGTGCCAGCAGAATTGACAGCTACGAGCAGTACTTC.

The gene calls are TRBV7-2 and TRBJ1-2, with D tentatively TRBD1 (5 bases). Per the germline V gene, CDR1 is SGHTA and CDR2 is FQGNSA. V was trimmed by 3 bases and J by 4 bases, leaving 12 bases between them. This CDR3 region has 14 residues. CDR3 residues: CASSFLTGPYGYTF. CDR3 nucleotides: TGTGCCAGCAGCTTTTTAACAGGTCCCTATGGCTACACCTTC.